One sample yielded the 29 T cell receptor beta chains listed below, sequenced in a study of T-cell memory formation after mild COVID-19. In TCRdb, the 5' RACE reads were re-called with MiXCR into one record per CDR3 protein. This table holds roughly 500,000 distinct CDR3 sequences, around 21% found once. What was sequenced was PBMCs or a T cell subset sorted from them (not recorded which). The receptor set was obtained from an adult woman who had mild COVID-19 (a few samples of this study predate the infection). Cell type and time point are not known.

The chain uses TRBV4-1 and TRBJ1-2; D may be TRBD1 (6 bases). The V end was cut by 1 base, the J end by 4 bases, with 16 bases between. CDR1 and CDR2 (germline): MGHRA, YSYEKL. There are 16 residues in the CDR3. The CDR3 reads CASSQVFGGGIYGYTF. In DNA, the CDR3 is TGCGCCAGCAGCCAAGTCTTTGGGGGCGGAATCTATGGCTACACCTTC.

The V and J genes are TRBV19 and TRBJ1-5; possibly TRBD1 for D (5 bases). CDR3 length equals 17 residues. V gave up 5 bases and J gave up 1 base, with 18 bases separating them. Looked up from germline, CDR1 is LNHDA and CDR2 is SQIVND (reference sequence). The CDR3 bases are TGTGCCAGTAGTCCCTCCCGGGGGATCGGAAGCAATCAGCCCCAGCATTTT. Its translation: CASSPSRGIGSNQPQHF.

This clonotype was seen a few times. This chain joins TRBV29-1 and TRBJ2-7; D not certain. Trimming left V 3 bases short and J 3 bases short, with 9 bases between. Germline V gene lookup returns CDR1 SQVTM and CDR2 ANQGSEA. This CDR3 is 12 amino acids long. The chain's CDR3 is CSVESYGYEQYF. In nucleotides, the CDR3 is TGCAGCGTTGAGTCTTACGGCTACGAGCAGTACTTC.

The rearrangement links TRBV6-2 or TRBV6-3 to TRBJ2-1; 8 nucleotides line up with TRBD2. V lost 6 bases and J lost 3; bases outside the gene matches: 7. Per the germline V gene, CDR1 is MNHEY and CDR2 is SVGEGT. The CDR3 is 15 residues long. The CDR3 nucleotides read TGTGCCAGCAGGCCAGGACTAGCTTACTACAATGAGCAGTTCTTC. Protein sequence: CASRPGLAYYNEQFF.

This clonotype was counted only a few times. This sequence joins TRBV7-2 and TRBJ2-1; 8 positions match TRBD2. The junction had 10 bases not matched to a gene; V was cut back by 6 bases and J by 0 bases. This CDR3 region has 17 residues. Germline V CDR1 and CDR2: SGHTA, FQGNSA. Here the CDR3 DNA reads TGTGCCAGCAGGAACCCGGTGGCGGGAGGCTCCTACAATGAGCAGTTCTTC. Encoded protein: CASRNPVAGGSYNEQFF.

This clonotype has at least ten counts. The rearrangement uses TRBV30 and TRBJ1-1, with no clear D. The V end was cut by 0 bases, the J end by 1 base, with 9 bases between. Germline CDR1 is GTSNPN and CDR2 is SVGIG (reference sequence). The CDR3 totals 14 residues. The chain's CDR3 is CAWSVLSPNTEAFF. CDR3 sequence (DNA): TGTGCCTGGAGTGTACTCTCGCCGAACACTGAAGCTTTCTTT.

This clonotype appeared once. The chain employs TRBV9 and TRBJ1-1; D gene uncertain. V dropped 0 bases and J dropped 5 bases, with 11 bases sitting between them. Germline V gene sequence: CDR1 SGDLS, CDR2 YYNGEE. The CDR3 is 14 amino acids. The CDR3 spells CASSVGPVNTEAFF. CDR3 sequence (DNA): TGTGCCAGCAGCGTAGGTCCGGTTAATACTGAAGCTTTCTTT.

The gene calls are TRBV7-2 and TRBJ2-1, with D uncertain. The germline gives CDR1 SGHTA, CDR2 FQGNSA. V lost 2 bases, J lost 9 bases, and 17 bases lay in between. The CDR3 loop spans 15 amino acids. The CDR3 reads CASSLSTLVRSEQFF. The CDR3 nucleotides are TGTGCCAGCAGCTTATCGACCCTTGTAAGGTCTGAGCAGTTCTTC.

This clonotype was detected a few times. V is TRBV29-1 and J is TRBJ2-2; D is ambiguous. This CDR3 has 11 amino acids. Trimming took 7 bases from V and 5 from J, leaving 8 bases between them. Germline V CDR1 and CDR2: SQVTM, ANQGSEA. The CDR3 is CSASGTGELFF. CDR3 sequence (DNA): TGCAGCGCTAGTGGGACCGGGGAGCTGTTTTTT.

J is TRBJ2-1 and V is TRBV12-3 or TRBV12-4; D possibly corresponds to TRBD2 (6 bases). With 5 bases removed from V and 2 bases from J, the gap between germline ends came to 22 bases. CDR3 length: 18 amino acids. Here the CDR3 DNA reads TGTGCCAGCAGTGGATACGGAGGGTCTGGGGTTGCCTACAATGAGCAGTTCTTC. It translates to CASSGYGGSGVAYNEQFF.

This clonotype has more than one count but fewer than ten. This sequence joins TRBV6-2 or TRBV6-3 and TRBJ2-1; a possible D gene is TRBD1 (5 bases). The germline V and J ends were trimmed by 2 bases and 8 bases, with 13 bases remaining between them. The length of the CDR3 is 14 residues. The germline gives CDR1 MNHEY, CDR2 SVGEGT. The CDR3 sequence is CASSYANQQDEQFF. Written as DNA, the CDR3 is TGTGCCAGCAGTTACGCAAACCAACAGGATGAGCAGTTCTTC.

The J gene is TRBJ2-2, the V gene TRBV7-9, with a tentative D call TRBD1 (6 bases). The germline gives CDR1 SEHNR, CDR2 FQNEAQ (reference sequence). The CDR3 length is 16 residues. Between the trimmed V and J ends, which lost 5 bases and 3 bases, there was a span of 16 bases. CDR3 region: CASSRQDRFYTGELFF. The CDR3 DNA reads TGTGCCAGCAGCCGTCAAGACAGGTTCTACACCGGGGAGCTGTTTTTT.

The chain couples TRBV5-4 to TRBJ2-3, with TRBD2 matching over 9 bases. The CDR3 consists of 18 residues. Trimming cost V 4 bases and J 2 bases; bases outside gene matches: 14. Germline V lookup: CDR1 SGHNT, CDR2 YYREEE (reference sequence). As DNA, the CDR3 is TGTGCCAGCAGCCCCAAGCCCCTAGCGGGAATCAACACAGATACGCAGTATTTT. It encodes CASSPKPLAGINTDTQYF.

This clonotype came up a few times. V gene TRBV7-9 combines with J gene TRBJ1-5; tentatively, D is TRBD1 (6 bases). V shed 1 base and J shed 2 bases, with 15 bases lying between them. The CDR3 loop spans 17 amino acids. The V gene's germline CDR1 is SEHNR and CDR2 FQNEAQ (reference sequence). The DNA of the CDR3 is TGTGCCAGCAGCTTAGGTGGGGGGCAGAGACGCAATCAGCCCCAGCATTTT. It translates to CASSLGGGQRRNQPQHF.

J is TRBJ1-1 and V is TRBV20-1, with a weak D call TRBD1 (5 bases). Between the trimmed V and J ends, which lost 0 bases and 4 bases, there was a span of 15 bases. CDR1 is DFQATT, CDR2 SNEGSKA, per germline (reference sequence). CDR3 length: 15 residues. CDR3 sequence reads: CSAREMEWGGTEAFF. Here the CDR3 DNA reads TGCAGTGCTAGAGAAATGGAGTGGGGGGGCACTGAAGCTTTCTTT.

V usage is TRBV7-8 and J usage is TRBJ2-7; TRBD2 aligns across 10 bases. The V and J ends lost 3 bases and 5 bases, in that order; junction bases with no gene match: 4. Germline V gene lookup returns CDR1 SGHVS and CDR2 FQNEAQ. There are 14 residues in the CDR3. The chain's CDR3 is CASSFSSGRHEQYF. In DNA form, the CDR3 reads TGTGCCAGCAGCTTTTCTAGCGGGAGACACGAGCAGTACTTC.

This clonotype came up a few times. The gene calls are TRBV3-1 and TRBJ2-1; 11 bases are a match to TRBD2. The germline gives CDR1 LGHDT, CDR2 YNNKEL (reference sequence). Trimming cost V 4 bases and J 5 bases; bases outside gene matches: 4. The CDR3 contains 15 residues. CDR3 nucleotides: TGTGCCAGCAGCCGGGGACTAGCGGACCACAATGAGCAGTTCTTC. Encoded protein: CASSRGLADHNEQFF.

This chain connects TRBV6-6 to TRBJ2-1; 11 positions agree with TRBD2. The germline CDR1 and CDR2 sequences are MNHNY and SVGAGI (reference sequence). The CDR3 is made up of 15 amino acids. The junction had 10 bases not matched to a gene; V was cut back by 7 bases and J by 8 bases. The CDR3 spells CASKTSGSFQDEQFF. For the CDR3, the DNA is TGTGCCAGCAAAACTAGCGGGAGTTTTCAGGATGAGCAGTTCTTC.

The chain joins TRBV19 to TRBJ2-7, with 7 bases aligning to TRBD2. The CDR3 consists of 14 residues. Germline-derived CDR1 and CDR2 are LNHDA and SQIVND (reference sequence). After removal of 7 bases from V and 3 bases from J, the junction contained 9 bases not matched to a gene. CDR3 in amino acids: CASTAEGGFYEQYF. The CDR3 region has the DNA TGTGCCAGTACGGCAGAGGGAGGGTTCTACGAGCAGTACTTC.

Turning to this clonotype: The CDR3 ends on some other residue instead of the conserved phenylalanine or tryptophan, so this is likely a read error. The chain employs TRBV6-5 and TRBJ1-2; 9 bases align to TRBD1. Germline lookup yields CDR1 MNHEY and CDR2 SVGAGI. The CDR3 is made up of 12 amino acids. The V and J ends lost 3 bases and 8 bases, in that order; junction bases with no gene match: 1. CDR3 sequence: CASSYGTGGYTL. CDR3 sequence (DNA): TGTGCCAGCAGTTATGGGACAGGGGGCTACACCTTA.

In its sample, this clonotype was seen a few times. CDR3 sequence (DNA): TGTGCCAGCAGCGGTCCCGGGACTAGCGGGATTAATGAGCAGTTCTTC. Translating gives CASSGPGTSGINEQFF. V gene TRBV2 combines with J gene TRBJ2-1, with 13 bases identical to TRBD2. The V and J ends lost 6 bases and 7 bases, in that order; junction bases with no gene match: 9. This CDR3 comprises 16 residues. CDR1 is SNHLY and CDR2 is FYNNEI in the germline V gene.

V is TRBV6-2 or TRBV6-3 and J is TRBJ1-2, with D possibly being TRBD1 (5 bases). Germline assignment: CDR1 MNHEY and CDR2 SVGEGT. There are 15 residues in the CDR3. V shed 6 bases and J shed 1 base, with 15 bases lying between them. The CDR3 here is CASSLDSLDNYGYTF. The CDR3 region has the DNA TGTGCCAGCAGCCTCGACAGTTTAGATAACTATGGCTACACCTTC.

The V and J genes are TRBV12-3 or TRBV12-4 and TRBJ2-1; 9 nucleotides match TRBD2. Germline trimming cut 2 bases from V and 7 bases from J; bases unmatched to any gene: 9. The CDR3 is 16 amino acids. This CDR3 reads CASSLPLAGSTNEQFF. The CDR3 DNA follows: TGTGCCAGCAGTTTACCTCTAGCGGGATCGACTAATGAGCAGTTCTTC.

This clonotype has only a few counts. J is TRBJ2-3 and V is TRBV20-1; 14 positions agree with TRBD2. J gave up 5 bases and V 8 bases, and 9 bases lay outside the gene matches. Germline CDR1 reads DFQATT; CDR2 reads SNEGSKA (reference sequence). There are 15 residues in the CDR3. The CDR3 nucleotides read TGCAGTAATTCCGGACTAGCGGGGGGAAAAGATACGCAGTATTTT. Translating it yields CSNSGLAGGKDTQYF.

This chain joins TRBV7-9 and TRBJ1-1; D not certain. V lost 0 bases, J lost 0 bases, and 8 bases lay in between. Germline V gene sequence: CDR1 SEHNR, CDR2 FQNEAQ (reference sequence). The CDR3 is 15 amino acids. CDR3 loop: CASSLALGVNTEAFF. The CDR3 nucleotides read TGTGCCAGCAGCTTAGCCCTCGGGGTGAACACTGAAGCTTTCTTT. The full variable domain, completed using reference TRBV7-9 and TRBJ1-1, is DTGVSQNPRHKITKRGQNVTFRCDPISEHNRLYWYRQTLGQGPEFLTYFQNEAQLEKSRLLSDRFSAERPKGSFSTLEIQRTEQGDSAMYLCASSLALGVNTEAFFGQGTRLTVV.

This clonotype was counted between two and nine times. The V and J genes are TRBV18 and TRBJ2-1; D is possibly TRBD2 (5 bases). V was pared by 3 bases and J by 10 bases, with 10 bases between. Germline CDR1 is KGHSH and CDR2 is LQKENI. This CDR3 has 12 residues. This CDR3 reads CASSPSGSEQFF. CDR3 sequence (DNA): TGTGCCAGCTCACCGTCGGGAAGCGAGCAGTTCTTC.

This clonotype was seen a few times. The chain employs TRBV7-9 and TRBJ2-7, with D possibly being TRBD1 or TRBD2 (5 bases each). Trimming left V 1 base short and J 3 bases short, with 10 bases between. This CDR3 region has 14 residues. The germline CDR1 and CDR2 sequences are SEHNR and FQNEAQ (reference sequence). Here the CDR3 DNA reads TGTGCCAGCAGCTTAGTGAGGGACGGCTACGAGCAGTACTTC. This gives the protein CASSLVRDGYEQYF.

The chain links TRBV20-1 to TRBJ2-5; no firm D call. The length of the CDR3 is 11 residues. The ends were cut back, 6 bases at V and 5 bases at J, with 10 bases in the middle. Germline V gives CDR1 DFQATT, CDR2 SNEGSKA (reference sequence). The CDR3 region has the DNA TGCAGTGCCGTCCGCGATGAGACCCAGTACTTC. Amino acid sequence: CSAVRDETQYF.

The chain uses TRBV2 and TRBJ2-2; possibly TRBD1 for D (6 bases). Germline V CDR1 and CDR2: SNHLY, FYNNEI. CDR3 length: 15 amino acids. Trimming pared 8 bases from V and 1 base from J, leaving 14 bases between. CDR3 bases: TGTGCCAGCGTAGAATGGGGGCTGAACACCGGGGAGCTGTTTTTT. It is translated as CASVEWGLNTGELFF.